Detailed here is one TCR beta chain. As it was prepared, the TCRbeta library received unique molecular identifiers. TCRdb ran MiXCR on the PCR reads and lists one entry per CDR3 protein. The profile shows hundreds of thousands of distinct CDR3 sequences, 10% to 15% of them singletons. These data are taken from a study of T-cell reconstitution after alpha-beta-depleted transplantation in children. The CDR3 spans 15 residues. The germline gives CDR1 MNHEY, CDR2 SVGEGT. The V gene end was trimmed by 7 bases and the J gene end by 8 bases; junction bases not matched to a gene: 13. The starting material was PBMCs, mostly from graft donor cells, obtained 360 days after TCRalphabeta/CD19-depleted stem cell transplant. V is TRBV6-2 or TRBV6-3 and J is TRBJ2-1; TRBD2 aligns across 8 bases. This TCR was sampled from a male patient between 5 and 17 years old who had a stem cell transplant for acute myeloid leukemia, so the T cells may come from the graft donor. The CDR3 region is CASNLRTSTRYEQFF. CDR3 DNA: TGTGCCAGCAACCTCCGGACTAGCACCCGGTATGAGCAGTTCTTC.